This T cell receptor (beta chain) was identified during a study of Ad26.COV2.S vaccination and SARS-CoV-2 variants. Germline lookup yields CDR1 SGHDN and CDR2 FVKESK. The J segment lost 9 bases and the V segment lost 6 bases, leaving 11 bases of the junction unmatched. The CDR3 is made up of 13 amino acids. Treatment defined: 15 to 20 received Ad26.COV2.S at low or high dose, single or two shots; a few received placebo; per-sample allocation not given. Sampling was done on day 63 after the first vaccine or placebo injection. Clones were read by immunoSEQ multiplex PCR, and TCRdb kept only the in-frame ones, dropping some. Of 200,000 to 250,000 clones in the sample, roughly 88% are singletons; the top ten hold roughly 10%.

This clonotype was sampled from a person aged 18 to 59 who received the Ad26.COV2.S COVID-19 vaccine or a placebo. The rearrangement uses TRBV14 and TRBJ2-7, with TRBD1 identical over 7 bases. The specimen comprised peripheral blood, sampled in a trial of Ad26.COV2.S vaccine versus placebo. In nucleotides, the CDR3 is TGTGCCAGCAGTCGACAGGGTTCCTCGGGGCAGTACTTC. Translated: CASSRQGSSGQYF.